A single T cell receptor beta chain is shown here with its context. This clonotype was observed a single time. The antigen it binds to is not known. Per-nucleotide qualities are absent, and no much larger clonotype sits a single base away. A single read is weak support. The sample originates from a study of CD8 T cells in Susac syndrome (dated by TCRdb to the late 2010s). Background for the entire study: Among the sequenced Susac syndrome patients, over five had clinically active disease and eight were in clinical remission. At blood withdrawal, Susac syndrome patients were therapy-naive, treated with corticosteroids (with IVIg additionally given to some), or treated with IVIg alone. The study compared CD8+ T cell repertoire clonality among about a dozen healthy donors, 14 Susac syndrome patients and some 16 multiple sclerosis patients. Repertoire sequencing was used to test whether CD8+ T cell activation and differentiation in Susac syndrome was antigen driven.

Peripheral blood CD8+ and CD4+ T cells from healthy donors, Susac syndrome patients and multiple sclerosis patients were profiled by high-throughput TCR beta sequencing. The Susac syndrome patients fulfilled recently defined diagnostic criteria for either definite or probable disease. CD8+ TEMRA cells were enriched by FACS, while bulk CD8+ and CD4+ T cells were purified by magnetic negative isolation. Blood was drawn into EDTA tubes, processed within 24 hours, and PBMCs were isolated by density gradient centrifugation. PBMCs destined for TCR sequencing were cryopreserved in liquid nitrogen and later thawed in a 37 °C water bath. The sorted or isolated CD4+, CD8+ and CD8+ TEMRA cells reached a purity of at least 90%. General findings and caveats noted by the study authors: Clonal expansion was observed in Susac syndrome CD8+ repertoires, with the highest expansion in CD8+ TEMRA cells and greater expansion in clinically active than in remitting patients. Looking at Susac-specific public clones, the researchers identified 15 to 20 in the total CD8+ repertoire and roughly five in the CD8+ TEMRA repertoire. The study acknowledged that relatively few individuals were included in the TCR sequencing and HLA analysis.

RNA was extracted using the RNeasy kit, and about 0.5 to 1 ug of the RNA was reverse transcribed with random hexamers. TCR beta CDR3 regions were amplified with the immunoSEQ multiplex PCR assay covering 54 Vbeta and 13 Jbeta segments. PCR amplification bias was corrected using a synthetic template baseline for primer optimization and computational correction. From the authors' description of their analysis: Reads were annotated to V, D and J genes per IMGT and analyzed with immunoSEQ Analyzer, keeping only productive sequences. Clonality was calculated as one minus the Shannon entropy normalized by log2 of the number of productive unique sequences. For each patient and control, public and private clones were evaluated within the 100 most prevalent clones. A clone was defined as Susac-specific if it was absent from the healthy and MS cohorts, from about 1,100 published viral clones and from other ImmuneACCESS disease sequences. TCRdb cleaned the public reads at Q25 with fastp, built clones with MiXCR and kept in-frame beta chains. Rows are combined by CDR3 protein, so each entry shows the most common genes and DNA. For this entry, the V and J calls and clone size follow TCRdb and not the study's own pipeline. This sample has fewer than 85,000 distinct CDR3 sequences in its table, and approximately 95% of those were observed once. The top ten clonotypes cover roughly 0.5% of the sample.

Sequencing input: CD8+ T cells from PBMCs. This receptor was identified in a human donor with Susac syndrome.

Here is the DNA: TGTGCCAGCAGCCCTGGCCCTCAGGGGAGAGCTGAAGCTTTCTTT. It translates as CASSPGPQGRAEAFF. The chain uses TRBV7-6 and TRBJ1-1; D gene: possibly TRBD1, on 6 matching bases. The germline V gene sets CDR1 to SGHVS and CDR2 to FNYEAQ. A distance of 19 bases separates the germline ends of V and J, which lose 5 bases and 6 bases respectively. Measured from the cysteine to the phenylalanine, the CDR3 is 15 residues long. Here the CDR3 DNA is all that survives: 45 bases in frame from base 1.